These 31 T cell receptor beta chains were sequenced from one sample in a study of shared clonotypes between healthy human individuals. The table came from immunoSEQ multiplex PCR; TCRdb's copy has only in-frame clones and leaves some out. Here the sample spans roughly 2,000,000 clones, roughly 93% being singletons. Naive CD8 cells, CD45RO-negative and positively selected for CCR7, excluded terminally differentiated effector memory CD45RA+ cells. The source material was naive CD8+ T cells from PBMCs. These receptors were taken from a man aged 18 to 29 in good health. Some clones in this sample may be carry-over from other donors' samples.

CDR3 nucleotide sequence: TGTGCCAGCAGTCTTAAGGACGGATTGACCGGGGAGCTGTTTTTT. It specifies CASSLKDGLTGELFF. The rearrangement uses TRBV27 and TRBJ2-2; D gene uncertain. The germline gives CDR1 MNHEY, CDR2 SMNVEV (reference sequence). The CDR3 contains 15 residues. V was clipped by 5 bases and J by 5 bases, with 15 bases between them.

This clone came up a few times. The chain couples TRBV18 to TRBJ1-5, with 9 bases that match TRBD1. The CDR3 has 14 amino acids. V trimming: 6 bases; J trimming: 4 bases; junction bases outside the gene matches: 4. The germline V gene encodes CDR1 KGHSH and CDR2 LQKENI. The DNA for the CDR3 is TGTGCCAGCTCGGGGACAGGGAGGAATCAGCCCCAGCATTTT. This sequence encodes CASSGTGRNQPQHF.

The rearrangement joins TRBV7-9 to TRBJ1-1; a weak D match, TRBD1 (5 bases). This CDR3 is 15 amino acids long. Looked up from germline, CDR1 is SEHNR and CDR2 is FQNEAQ (reference sequence). Trimming removed 5 bases at V and 4 bases at J, with 17 bases between. CDR3 residues: CASSPLSGGRTEAFF. CDR3 DNA sequence: TGTGCCAGCAGCCCCCTGTCCGGGGGACGCACTGAAGCTTTCTTT.

V usage is TRBV29-1 and J usage is TRBJ2-7; a possible D gene is TRBD2 (5 bases). Trimming stripped 4 bases from V and 4 bases from J, with 14 bases between. This CDR3 is built from 13 residues. Germline CDR1 reads SQVTM; CDR2 reads ANQGSEA. The CDR3 here is CSVVWTSRYEQYF. In nucleotides, the CDR3 is TGCAGCGTTGTATGGACTTCTAGATACGAGCAGTACTTC.

This rearrangement joins TRBV6-1 to TRBJ2-1; TRBD2 matches at 9 bases. CDR1 and CDR2 from the germline V gene are MNHNS and SASEGT. There are 15 residues in the CDR3. V lost 8 bases to trimming and J lost 1 base; unmatched junction nucleotides: 6. CDR3 nucleotide sequence: TGTGCCAGCCGTTTCACTAGCGGGTCCTACAATGAGCAGTTCTTC. Protein sequence: CASRFTSGSYNEQFF.

The sample holds one count of this clone. The V call is TRBV6-5, the J call TRBJ1-1; 7 bases fit TRBD1. CDR3 size: 15 residues. J gave up 6 bases and V 7 bases, and 14 bases lay outside the gene matches. Germline V gene sequence: CDR1 MNHEY, CDR2 SVGAGI. This CDR3 is CASNVNRGGGAEAFF. In nucleotides, the CDR3 is TGTGCCAGCAACGTAAACAGGGGTGGAGGGGCTGAAGCTTTCTTT.

V usage is TRBV5-1 and J usage is TRBJ2-3, with 7 bases fitting TRBD2. Germline-derived CDR1 and CDR2 are SGHRS and YFSETQ. The length of the CDR3 is 16 residues. Trimming took 2 bases from V and 2 from J; bases not matched to a gene: 8. As DNA, the CDR3 is TGCGCCAGCAGCTTCGTCGGGGGGAGCACCACAGATACGCAGTATTTT. Translation gives CASSFVGGSTTDTQYF.

The V gene is TRBV29-1, the J gene TRBJ2-2; D may be TRBD2 (5 bases). This CDR3 is 15 amino acids long. Germline V gene lookup returns CDR1 SQVTM and CDR2 ANQGSEA. V lost 2 bases to trimming and J lost 2 bases, with 12 bases between them. Written as DNA, the CDR3 is TGCAGCGTTGAATTGAGGGCAGGTAACACCGGGGAGCTGTTTTTT. Its translation: CSVELRAGNTGELFF.

This chain connects TRBV7-9 to TRBJ2-5, with D perhaps matching TRBD1 or TRBD2 (5 bases each). The germline CDR1 and CDR2 sequences are SEHNR and FQNEAQ (reference sequence). With 6 bases removed from V and 2 bases from J, the gap between germline ends came to 13 bases. This CDR3 has 14 residues. CDR3 in amino acids: CASRPQGVQETQYF. CDR3 coding DNA: TGTGCCAGCAGACCCCAGGGAGTACAAGAGACCCAGTACTTC.

This clone was observed a single time. This chain links TRBV4-3 with TRBJ2-5; D is unclear. The CDR3 has 15 amino acids. V was shortened by 2 bases and J by 5 bases, with 15 bases between the two germline ends. Per the germline V gene, CDR1 is LGHNA and CDR2 is YSLEER. The CDR3 protein is CASSQTWTEPETQYF. The CDR3 DNA reads as TGCGCCAGCAGCCAAACCTGGACGGAGCCGGAGACCCAGTACTTC.

V usage is TRBV4-1 and J usage is TRBJ2-3, with D hard to call. The CDR3 runs 14 residues. Deletions cut 1 base from V and 0 bases from J, with 5 bases between. Germline CDR1 is MGHRA and CDR2 is YSYEKL. The CDR3 DNA follows: TGCGCCAGCAGCCAAGTGTATAGCACAGATACGCAGTATTTT. This sequence encodes CASSQVYSTDTQYF.

The chain links TRBV5-6 to TRBJ2-1; 8 nucleotides agree with TRBD2. V lost 7 bases, J lost 8 bases, and 8 bases stayed unmatched. CDR3 length: 13 amino acids. Germline CDR1 is SGHDT and CDR2 is YYEEEE. The DNA of the CDR3 is TGTGCCAGCCCCGGGACTAGTATAGATGAGCAGTTCTTC. It yields the protein CASPGTSIDEQFF.

This rearrangement joins TRBV28 to TRBJ2-7, with 10 bases fitting TRBD2. The CDR3 runs to 17 residues. From germline, CDR1 is MDHEN and CDR2 SYDVKM. V shed 4 bases, J shed 0 bases, and the junction held 9 bases outside the gene matches. The CDR3 spells CASSSATSGTSSYEQYF. The CDR3 DNA follows: TGTGCCAGCAGTTCCGCCACTAGCGGGACAAGCTCCTACGAGCAGTACTTC.

This clone appeared a single time. The chain combines TRBV29-1 with TRBJ1-1; D is ambiguous. CDR3 length equals 16 residues. The germline V and J ends were trimmed by 4 bases and 1 base, with 19 bases remaining between them. The germline V gene has CDR1 SQVTM and CDR2 ANQGSEA. The CDR3 nucleotides are TGCAGCGTTGTGGGAATAAGGACCTCGGGGAACACTGAAGCTTTCTTT. Translation: CSVVGIRTSGNTEAFF.

In this sample, this clone turned up a few times. The chain carries TRBV5-4 and TRBJ2-7; D is possibly TRBD1 (6 bases). In germline, CDR1 is SGHNT, CDR2 YYREEE (reference sequence). The CDR3 is made up of 18 amino acids. V lost 4 bases, J lost 5 bases, and 28 bases lay in between. CDR3 amino acids: CASSGGLEARPSPDEQYF. The CDR3 nucleotides are TGTGCCAGCAGCGGGGGCCTTGAGGCTCGACCGAGCCCTGACGAGCAGTACTTC.

The chain has TRBV7-9 and TRBJ2-7; 9 nucleotides line up with TRBD2. With V trimmed by 6 bases and J by 3 bases, 12 bases remained unmatched. The CDR3 loop spans 16 amino acids. Germline CDR1 and CDR2: SEHNR and FQNEAQ (reference sequence). CDR3 residues: CASRTSVGLADYEQYF. The CDR3 DNA follows: TGTGCCAGCAGAACCTCAGTGGGACTAGCAGACTACGAGCAGTACTTC.

The chain has TRBV9 and TRBJ2-1; 10 nucleotides align to TRBD1. The CDR3 is 16 amino acids. Trimming at V came to 4 bases and at J to 4 bases, leaving 8 bases not matched to a gene. Per germline, CDR1 SGDLS and CDR2 YYNGEE. This CDR3 reads CASSPRDRGPYNEQFF. Here the CDR3 DNA reads TGTGCCAGCAGCCCCCGGGACAGGGGACCGTACAATGAGCAGTTCTTC.

The V call is TRBV27, the J call TRBJ2-7, with a weak D call TRBD1 (6 bases). The CDR3 has 16 residues. V was cut by 0 bases and J by 0 bases, with 12 bases left in between. In germline, CDR1 is MNHEY, CDR2 SMNVEV (reference sequence). The CDR3, as DNA: TGTGCCAGCAGTTTATCTTTCGGGACATCCTCCTACGAGCAGTACTTC. It translates to CASSLSFGTSSYEQYF.

The chain combines TRBV11-2 with TRBJ2-2, with 8 bases aligning to TRBD2. The germline V gene has CDR1 SGHAT and CDR2 FQNNGV. This CDR3 is 15 amino acids long. V gave up 1 base and J gave up 5 bases; unmatched junction bases: 3. CDR3 nucleotides: TGTGCCAGCAGCTTAGGTAGCGGGATAACCGGGGAGCTGTTTTTT. This sequence encodes CASSLGSGITGELFF.

CDR3 region: CASSFRGEETQYF. For the CDR3, the DNA is TGTGCCAGCAGCTTCCGGGGAGAAGAGACCCAGTACTTC. The chain combines TRBV11-2 with TRBJ2-5; D perhaps matches TRBD2 (5 bases). Germline V gene lookup returns CDR1 SGHAT and CDR2 FQNNGV. V gave up 3 bases and J gave up 3 bases, with 8 bases separating them. The CDR3 consists of 13 residues. Complete variable domain (other parts from reference TRBV11-2 and TRBJ2-5): EAGVAQSPRYKIIEKRQSVAFWCNPISGHATLYWYQQILGQGPKLLIQFQNNGVVDDSQLPKDRFSAERLKGVDSTLKIQPAKLEDSAVYLCASSFRGEETQYFGPGTRLLVL.

DNA of the CDR3: TGCGCCAGCAGCTTCGACCTGGGGGGCGGGAGGAACAATGAGCAGTTCTTC. Amino acid sequence: CASSFDLGGGRNNEQFF. This rearrangement joins TRBV5-1 to TRBJ2-1, with TRBD2 matching over 8 bases. Germline V gene lookup returns CDR1 SGHRS and CDR2 YFSETQ. The V gene end was trimmed by 2 bases and the J gene end by 5 bases; junction bases not matched to a gene: 12. The CDR3 runs 17 residues.

The V call is TRBV7-3, the J call TRBJ2-1; 9 nucleotides line up with TRBD2. The CDR3 is 15 amino acids. Trimming at V came to 1 base and at J to 8 bases, leaving 6 bases not matched to a gene. Germline assignment: CDR1 SGHTA and CDR2 FQGTGA. For the CDR3, the DNA is TGTGCCAGCAGCTTAAGTCTAGCGGGATGGTATGAGCAGTTCTTC. Amino acids: CASSLSLAGWYEQFF.

This clone was picked up a small number of times. This chain joins TRBV5-6 and TRBJ1-1, with D hard to call. Germline V gene data show CDR1 as SGHDT and CDR2 as YYEEEE. The length of the CDR3 is 9 residues. V lost 4 bases to trimming and J lost 9 bases, with 4 bases between them. The CDR3 nucleotides are TGTGCCAGCAGCCCGAAAGCTTTCTTT. Protein product: CASSPKAFF.

The chain has TRBV27 and TRBJ2-1; 9 bases fit TRBD2. V lost 2 bases, J lost 5 bases, and 1 base stayed unmatched. From germline, CDR1 is MNHEY and CDR2 SMNVEV (reference sequence). This CDR3 has 14 residues. CDR3 sequence reads: CASSLRTSDNEQFF. CDR3 nucleotides: TGTGCCAGCAGTTTAAGGACTAGCGACAATGAGCAGTTCTTC.

The chain recombines TRBV12-2 with TRBJ1-2; the table's D call of TRBD1 was not tested on the DNA. TRBV12-2 is annotated as a pseudogene. The CDR3 is made up of 18 amino acids. This CDR3 is CASRPGRGKNPGDYGYTF. CDR3 sequence (DNA): TGTGCAAGTCGCCCCGGACGAGGGAAGAACCCAGGGGACTATGGCTACACCTTC.

V is TRBV2 and J is TRBJ1-2; possibly TRBD1 for D (5 bases). Per germline, CDR1 SNHLY and CDR2 FYNNEI. The CDR3 length is 15 residues. V shed 2 bases and J shed 7 bases, with 17 bases lying between them. The CDR3 bases are TGTGCCAGCAGTGAACTGTTAGCGGGGGAGGCTGGCTACACCTTC. This codes for CASSELLAGEAGYTF. Variable domain in full (rest from reference TRBV2 and TRBJ1-2): EPEVTQTPSHQVTQMGQEVILRCVPISNHLYFYWYRQILGQKVEFLVSFYNNEISEKSEIFDDQFSVERPDGSNFTLKIRSTKLEDSAMYFCASSELLAGEAGYTFGSGTRLTVV.

The chain links TRBV27 to TRBJ2-7; 7 nucleotides agree with TRBD2. Germline lookup yields CDR1 MNHEY and CDR2 SMNVEV (reference sequence). The trim removed 4 bases at V and 2 bases at J, leaving 8 bases unmatched. The CDR3 loop spans 15 amino acids. The CDR3 bases are TGTGCCAGCAGTTACGCTAGCGGACTCCCCTACGAGCAGTACTTC. It yields the protein CASSYASGLPYEQYF.

The chain couples TRBV28 to TRBJ1-2, with 8 positions matching TRBD1. The CDR3 is 15 amino acids. With 2 bases clipped from V and 4 bases from J, the junction kept 6 bases outside the gene matches. Germline CDR1 and CDR2: MDHEN and SYDVKM. The CDR3 sequence: CASSLLAGGGYGYTF. The CDR3 nucleotides are TGTGCCAGCAGTTTACTGGCAGGGGGCGGCTATGGCTACACCTTC.

The gene calls are TRBV11-2 and TRBJ2-1; 14 bases fit TRBD2. Germline loops: CDR1 SGHAT, CDR2 FQNNGV. The CDR3 has 15 amino acids. Losses at the gene ends were 5 bases for V and 10 bases for J; bases not matched to a gene: 7. This CDR3 is CASSMTSGRGTEQFF. CDR3 DNA sequence: TGTGCCAGCAGCATGACTAGCGGGAGGGGGACGGAGCAGTTCTTC. The full variable domain, its missing parts supplied by reference TRBV11-2 and TRBJ2-1, is EAGVAQSPRYKIIEKRQSVAFWCNPISGHATLYWYQQILGQGPKLLIQFQNNGVVDDSQLPKDRFSAERLKGVDSTLKIQPAKLEDSAVYLCASSMTSGRGTEQFFGPGTRLTVL.

The chain links TRBV27 to TRBJ2-1; 8 bases are a match to TRBD1. The V gene end was trimmed by 6 bases and the J gene end by 2 bases; junction bases not matched to a gene: 15. CDR1 is MNHEY and CDR2 is SMNVEV in the germline V gene (reference sequence). This CDR3 contains 18 residues. CDR3 sequence reads: CASSRRTGLRMAYNEQFF. The CDR3 DNA reads as TGTGCCAGCAGCCGCCGGACAGGGTTACGAATGGCCTACAATGAGCAGTTCTTC.

V is TRBV7-8 and J is TRBJ2-7, with TRBD1 identical over 7 bases. The germline CDR1 and CDR2 sequences are SGHVS and FQNEAQ. The V segment lost 1 base and the J segment 2 bases; nucleotides outside the gene matches: 8. The CDR3 spans 16 residues. CDR3 sequence reads: CASSLGPQGDPYEQYF. The CDR3 region has the DNA TGTGCCAGCAGCTTAGGCCCTCAGGGGGACCCCTACGAGCAGTACTTC.